This TCR beta chain was sequenced during a study of control samples from healthy donors and cancer patients. V gave up 5 bases and J gave up 5 bases; unmatched junction bases: 17. The CDR3 totals 17 residues. Germline CDR1 and CDR2: SEHNR and FQNEAQ (reference sequence). This clone was counted once. The repertoire was sequenced with immunoSEQ multiplex PCR; TCRdb's copy has only in-frame clones and lacks some. The table has under 200,000 clones, 70% to 90% seen once; the top ten hold approximately 4.9%. Sequencing input: blood. This TCR derives from a woman in her twenties or thirties in good health. The chain combines TRBV7-9 with TRBJ2-7; 8 positions match TRBD2. CDR3 protein: CASSHFTGTRNSNEQYF. The DNA for the CDR3 is TGTGCCAGCAGCCACTTTACCGGGACTAGGAATTCGAACGAGCAGTACTTC.